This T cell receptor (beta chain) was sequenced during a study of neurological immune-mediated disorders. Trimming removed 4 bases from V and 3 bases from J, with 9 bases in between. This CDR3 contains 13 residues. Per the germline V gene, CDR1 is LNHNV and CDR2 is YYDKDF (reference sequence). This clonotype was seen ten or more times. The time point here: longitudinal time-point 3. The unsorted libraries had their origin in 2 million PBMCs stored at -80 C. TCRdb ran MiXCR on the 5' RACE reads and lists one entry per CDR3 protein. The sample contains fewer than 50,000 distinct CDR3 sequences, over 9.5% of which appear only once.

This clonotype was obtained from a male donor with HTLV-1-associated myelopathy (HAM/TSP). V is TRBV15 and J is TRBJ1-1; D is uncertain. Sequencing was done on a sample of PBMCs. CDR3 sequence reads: CATSTGGDTEAFF. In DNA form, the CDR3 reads TGTGCCACCAGCACCGGCGGGGACACTGAAGCTTTCTTT.